This T cell receptor (beta chain) was recovered during a study of human CD4 T cells and Enterobacteriaceae. Study outcomes and limitations: Ex vivo reactivity came only from nucleotide matches to CFSE-low cultures.

This CDR3 has 11 residues. The germline V gene has CDR1 SGHAT and CDR2 FQNNGV. Trimming cost V 3 bases and J 13 bases; bases outside gene matches: 3. Sorting took every CD4+ cell except CD45RA+CCR7+CD95- naive cells, reaching over 95% purity. Blood from healthy donors was obtained in Switzerland from donation centers. Sorted cells lacked CD8+, CD14+, CD16+, CD56+, CD19+ and CD25-bright cells. Some clones are missing from TCRdb's copy, which holds only in-frame ones; the method was immunoSEQ multiplex PCR. This sample has fewer than 35,000 clones; roughly 80% occur once, and the top ten carry over 0.9%. This clone has more than one count but fewer than ten. Its antigen is unidentified.

The receptor comes from a human donor in good health. The chain combines TRBV11-2 with TRBJ1-3; 7 positions agree with TRBD1. Sequences were obtained from memory CD4+ T cells from blood. CDR3 coding DNA: TGTGCCAGCAGCTTCCGACAGGGTATATATTTT. Protein sequence: CASSFRQGIYF.